The sequence of this T cell receptor beta chain was determined in a study of cytomegalovirus exposure and HLA in healthy donors. Germline V gives CDR1 MNHNY, CDR2 SVGAGI (reference sequence). The CDR3 is made up of 13 amino acids. V lost 4 bases, J lost 5 bases, and 2 bases stayed unmatched. As regards this clone: As yet, its antigen is unknown.

General study points: V- and J-gene trimming of TCR beta was linked (in a later analysis) to a missense DCLRE1C variant.

Both 60 Vbeta primers and 13 Jbeta primers went into the PCR. Sequencing was performed with immunoSEQ multiplex PCR; in TCRdb, only in-frame clones are kept and a portion is missing. The sample yields 240,000 or so clones, about 81% seen once. The specimen sequenced was PBMCs. This chain links TRBV6-6 with TRBJ1-5, with 7 bases fitting TRBD1. This TCR derives from a woman in her sixties or seventies in good health and CMV-seropositive. The CDR3: CASSWDSHQPQHF. The CDR3 DNA reads as TGTGCCAGCAGTTGGGACAGCCATCAGCCCCAGCATTTT.